This TCR beta chain was identified during a study of T-cell reconstitution after alpha-beta-depleted transplantation in children (TCRdb year 2016). About the investigation overall: Using TCR repertoire profiling, the study followed T-cell immune reconstitution in a quantitative way in children after TCRalphabeta/CD19-depleted allogeneic hematopoietic cell transplantation. What the authors observed across the whole study: The high TCRbeta diversity at day 60 in some patients was ascribed to recipient T cells and intrathymic progenitors that had survived conditioning. Over the following months the frequencies of hyperexpanded clones went down, and after one year T-cell counts and TCRbeta diversity were mostly credited to newly produced T cells. Apparently early alphabetaT-cell count recovery about two months after transplant reportedly relied on only several hundred rapidly expanded clones derived from non-depleted graft cells.

Its CDR3 holds 17 amino acids, cysteine through phenylalanine. Only the CDR3 region is kept as DNA, spanning 51 bases read in frame from base 1. The germline V gene yields SGHVS for CDR1 and FQNEAQ for CDR2. Trimmed from V: 5 bases; trimmed from J: 1 base; junction bases lacking a gene match: 12. This clonotype has a count of ten or more. Its antigen remains undetermined. Base qualities are not at hand, and no much larger clone is one base apart. This sample's treatment or condition label indicates: allogeneic hematopoietic cell transplantation with graft depleted of TCRalphabeta T cells and CD19 B cells. The children who served as transplant recipients had been given grafts of TCRalphabeta/CD19-depleted allogeneic hematopoietic cells. To prepare the library, PCR was applied. Sequencing relied on an Illumina HiSeq 2500. To normalize quantification of the TCRbeta repertoire, the TCR libraries were built with molecular barcoding that relied on unique molecular identifiers. TCRdb took the public reads, trimmed them with fastp at Q25, ran MiXCR for clone calling and kept in-frame beta chains. Identical CDR3 proteins give one entry, which carries the most common genes and DNA. The sample includes approximately 500,000 distinct CDR3 sequences, with about 10% observed a single time. Around 2% of the sample is held by the ten biggest clonotypes.

This chain joins TRBV7-8 to TRBJ2-5; TRBD1 lines up with 8 middle nucleotides. The starting material was PBMCs, obtained before TCRalphabeta/CD19-depleted stem cell transplant. The source is a child aged 2-15 years with inherited bone marrow failure, due to receive a stem cell transplant. The CDR3 loop reads CASSDGGQGGTQETQYF. The nucleotide sequence reads TGTGCCAGCAGCGACGGAGGACAGGGAGGCACCCAAGAGACCCAGTACTTC.